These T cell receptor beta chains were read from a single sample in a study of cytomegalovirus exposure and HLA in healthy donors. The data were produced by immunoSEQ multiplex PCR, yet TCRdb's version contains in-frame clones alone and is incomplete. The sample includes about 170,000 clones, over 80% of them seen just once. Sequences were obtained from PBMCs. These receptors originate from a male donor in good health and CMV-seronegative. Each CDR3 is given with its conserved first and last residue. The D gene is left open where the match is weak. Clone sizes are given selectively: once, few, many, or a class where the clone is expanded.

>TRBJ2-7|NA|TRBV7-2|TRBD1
CASSFGTGPSYEQYF
TGTGCCAGCAGCTTCGGGACAGGGCCCTCCTACGAGCAGTACTTC
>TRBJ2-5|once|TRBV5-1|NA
CASTDRQETQYF
TGCGCCAGCACTGACAGGCAAGAGACCCAGTACTTC
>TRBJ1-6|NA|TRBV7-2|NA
CASSFGPGGTPLHF
TGTGCCAGCAGCTTCGGTCCCGGGGGGACACCCCTCCACTTT
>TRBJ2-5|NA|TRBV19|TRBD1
CASSSGTVRETQYF
TGTGCCAGTAGTTCCGGGACAGTGAGGGAGACCCAGTACTTC
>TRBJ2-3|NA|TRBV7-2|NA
CASSLSGDTQYF
TGTGCCAGCAGCTTGTCAGGAGATACGCAGTATTTT
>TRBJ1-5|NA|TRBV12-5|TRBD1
CASGRTGPNQPQHF
TGTGCTAGTGGACGGACAGGGCCCAATCAGCCCCAGCATTTT
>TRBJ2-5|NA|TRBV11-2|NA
CASSLDWAMQETQYF
TGTGCCAGCAGCTTAGATTGGGCAATGCAAGAGACCCAGTACTTC
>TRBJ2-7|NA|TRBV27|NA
CASSLSRGFNTYEQYF
TGTGCCAGCAGTTTATCGAGAGGGTTCAATACCTACGAGCAGTACTTC
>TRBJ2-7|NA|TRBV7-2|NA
CASSLETGGSSYEQYF
TGTGCCAGCAGCTTAGAGACAGGTGGGAGCTCCTACGAGCAGTACTTC
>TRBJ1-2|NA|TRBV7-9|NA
CASSPRTGESDGYTF
TGTGCCAGCAGCCCCCGGACGGGGGAGTCTGATGGCTACACCTTT
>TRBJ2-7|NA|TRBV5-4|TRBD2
CASSPQLGTSGGRNSYEQYF
TGTGCCAGCAGCCCGCAACTGGGGACTAGCGGGGGGCGGAACTCCTACGAGCAGTACTTC
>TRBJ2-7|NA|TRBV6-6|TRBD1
CASSSRDRGFDEQYF
TGTGCCAGCAGTTCCCGGGACAGGGGTTTTGACGAGCAGTACTTC
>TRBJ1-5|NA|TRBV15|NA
CATSRDWAPNQPQHF
TGTGCCACCAGCAGAGATTGGGCCCCCAATCAGCCCCAGCATTTT
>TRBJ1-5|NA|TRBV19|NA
CASKPQGGNQPQHF
TGTGCCAGTAAACCACAGGGAGGGAATCAGCCCCAGCATTTT
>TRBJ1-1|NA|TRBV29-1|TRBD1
CSVQQRTGPNTEAFF
TGCAGCGTTCAACAACGGACAGGGCCAAACACTGAAGCTTTCTTT
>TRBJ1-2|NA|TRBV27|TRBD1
CASSSTDRVYGYTF
TGTGCCAGCAGTTCGACGGACAGGGTTTATGGCTACACCTTC
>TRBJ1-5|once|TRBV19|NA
CASSPPDRFNQPQHF
TGTGCCAGTAGTCCACCGGACAGATTCAATCAGCCCCAGCATTTT
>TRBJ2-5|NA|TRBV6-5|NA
CASSQNRAGTQYF
TGTGCCAGCAGTCAAAACAGGGCCGGGACCCAGTACTTC
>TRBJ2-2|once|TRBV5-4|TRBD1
CASSLGGWGTGELFF
TGTGCCAGCAGCTTAGGGGGCTGGGGCACCGGGGAGCTGTTTTTT
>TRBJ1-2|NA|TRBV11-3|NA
CASSSSGGAGYTF
TGTGCCAGCAGCTCATCCGGGGGTGCTGGCTACACCTTC
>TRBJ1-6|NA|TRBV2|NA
CASKYLALHF
TGTGCCAGCAAATACTTGGCCCTCCACTTT
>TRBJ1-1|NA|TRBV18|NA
CASSPVGANTEAFF
TGTGCCAGCTCACCAGTGGGAGCGAACACTGAAGCTTTCTTT
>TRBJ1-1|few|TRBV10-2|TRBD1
CASRDRTGPAFF
TGCGCCAGCCGAGACCGGACAGGGCCAGCTTTCTTT
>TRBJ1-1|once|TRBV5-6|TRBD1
CASSLGRGLITEAFF
TGTGCCAGCAGCTTGGGCAGGGGGCTAATTACTGAAGCTTTCTTT
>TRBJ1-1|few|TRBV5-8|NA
CASSPLRGWMNTEAFF
TGTGCCAGCAGCCCCCTACGGGGATGGATGAACACTGAAGCTTTCTTT
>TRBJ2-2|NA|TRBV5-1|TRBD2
CASSFPWGGTNTGELFF
TGCGCCAGCAGCTTTCCTTGGGGGGGTACGAACACCGGGGAGCTGTTTTTT
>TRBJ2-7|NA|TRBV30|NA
CAWSPAGYEQYF
TGTGCCTGGAGTCCGGCAGGTTACGAGCAGTACTTC
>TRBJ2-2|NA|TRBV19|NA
CASSPLGGRLNTGELFF
TGTGCCAGTAGCCCGCTGGGTGGCAGACTAAACACCGGGGAGCTGTTTTTT
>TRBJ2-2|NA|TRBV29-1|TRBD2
CSGGLAGYGELFF
TGCAGTGGGGGACTAGCGGGGTACGGGGAGCTGTTTTTT
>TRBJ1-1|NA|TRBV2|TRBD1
CASTWDRVGTEAFF
TGTGCCAGCACCTGGGACAGGGTGGGGACTGAAGCTTTCTTT
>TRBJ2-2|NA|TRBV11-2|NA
CASSLSRTGELFF
TGTGCCAGCAGCTTGAGCCGCACCGGGGAGCTGTTTTTT
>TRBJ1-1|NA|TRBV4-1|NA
CASSPAEGRVNTEAFF
TGCGCCAGCAGCCCTGCCGAAGGGAGGGTCAACACTGAAGCTTTCTTT
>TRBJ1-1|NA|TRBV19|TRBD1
CASYRGRDRVETEAFF
TGTGCCAGCTATAGGGGCCGCGACAGGGTGGAGACTGAAGCTTTCTTT
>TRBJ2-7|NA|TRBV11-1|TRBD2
CASSPPPGGYEQYF
TGTGCCAGCAGCCCCCCTCCGGGGGGCTACGAGCAGTACTTC
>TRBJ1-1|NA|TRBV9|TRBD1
CASSAGQGGVTEAFF
TGTGCCAGCAGCGCCGGACAGGGTGGCGTCACTGAAGCTTTCTTT
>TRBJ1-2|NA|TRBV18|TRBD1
CASHETGGGSYTF
TGTGCCAGCCATGAGACAGGGGGCGGAAGCTACACCTTC
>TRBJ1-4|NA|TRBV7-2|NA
CASSSDVGVTNEKLFF
TGTGCCAGCAGCTCCGATGTCGGAGTAACTAATGAAAAACTGTTTTTT
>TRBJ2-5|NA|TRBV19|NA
CASSMRGLETQYF
TGTGCCAGTAGTATGAGAGGGTTGGAGACCCAGTACTTC
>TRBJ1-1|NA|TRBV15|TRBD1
CATSPQQGLGNTEAFF
TGTGCCACCAGCCCTCAACAGGGGCTGGGGAACACTGAAGCTTTCTTT
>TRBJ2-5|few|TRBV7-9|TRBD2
CASSPGRGLVYKTQETQYF
TGTGCCAGCAGCCCGGGGAGGGGACTAGTCTACAAAACCCAAGAGACCCAGTACTTC
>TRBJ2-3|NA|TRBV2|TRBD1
CASSGTVSSTDTQYF
TGTGCCAGCAGCGGGACAGTTTCTAGCACAGATACGCAGTATTTT
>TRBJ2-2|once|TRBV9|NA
CASSETGTNTGELFF
TGTGCCAGCAGCGAGACAGGTACGAACACCGGGGAGCTGTTTTTT
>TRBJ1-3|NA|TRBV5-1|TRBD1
CASSSGTGGGNTIYF
TGCGCCAGCAGTTCCGGGACAGGTGGTGGAAACACCATATATTTT
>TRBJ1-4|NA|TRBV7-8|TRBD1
CASSFRGQGKLFF
TGTGCCAGCAGCTTTAGGGGGCAGGGAAAACTGTTTTTT
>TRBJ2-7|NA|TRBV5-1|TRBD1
CASREGQGPTQYF
TGCGCCAGCAGAGAGGGACAGGGGCCAACGCAGTACTTC
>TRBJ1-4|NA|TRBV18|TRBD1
CASSPGQGDEKLFF
TGTGCCAGCTCACCGGGACAGGGGGATGAAAAACTGTTTTTT
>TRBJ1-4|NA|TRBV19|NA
CASSVQSLNEKLFF
TGTGCCAGTAGCGTACAGAGCCTTAATGAAAAACTGTTTTTT
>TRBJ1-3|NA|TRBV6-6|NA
CASSYLASNSGNTIYF
TGTGCCAGCAGTTACTTGGCTTCCAACTCTGGAAACACCATATATTTT
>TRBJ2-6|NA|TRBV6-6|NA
CASRKGISSGANVLTF
TGTGCCAGCAGGAAGGGGATAAGCTCTGGGGCCAACGTCCTGACTTTC
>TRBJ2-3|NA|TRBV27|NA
CASSFTGFGADTQYF
TGTGCCAGCAGTTTTACGGGGTTTGGGGCAGATACGCAGTATTTT
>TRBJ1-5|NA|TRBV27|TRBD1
CASSSRDRGSSNQPQHF
TGTGCCAGCAGTTCCCGGGACAGGGGAAGTAGCAATCAGCCCCAGCATTTT
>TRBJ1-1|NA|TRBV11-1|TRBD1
CASSLGQGAHPGTEAFF
TGTGCCAGCAGCTTAGGACAGGGGGCGCATCCAGGCACTGAAGCTTTCTTT
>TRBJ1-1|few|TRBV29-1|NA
CSVLEATDNTEAFF
TGCAGCGTCTTAGAGGCGACAGATAACACTGAAGCTTTCTTT
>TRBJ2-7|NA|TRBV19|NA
CASSTPGLAYEQYF
TGTGCCAGTAGCACCCCTGGACTGGCCTACGAGCAGTACTTC
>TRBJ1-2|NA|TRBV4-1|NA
CASSQEGGGRGIYGYTF
TGCGCCAGCAGCCAAGAGGGGGGGGGTAGAGGTATCTATGGCTACACCTTC
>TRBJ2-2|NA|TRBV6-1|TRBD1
CASTWGTANTGELFF
TGTGCCAGCACCTGGGGGACAGCTAACACCGGGGAGCTGTTTTTT
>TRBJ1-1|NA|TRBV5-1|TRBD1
CASSPSTGGNTEAFF
TGCGCCAGCAGCCCATCCACAGGGGGAAATACTGAAGCTTTCTTT
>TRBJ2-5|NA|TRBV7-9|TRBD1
CASSFNRGQETQYF
TGTGCCAGCAGCTTTAACAGGGGGCAAGAGACCCAGTACTTC
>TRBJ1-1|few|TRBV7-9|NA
CATGTPNTEAFF
TGTGCCACCGGGACTCCGAACACTGAAGCTTTCTTT